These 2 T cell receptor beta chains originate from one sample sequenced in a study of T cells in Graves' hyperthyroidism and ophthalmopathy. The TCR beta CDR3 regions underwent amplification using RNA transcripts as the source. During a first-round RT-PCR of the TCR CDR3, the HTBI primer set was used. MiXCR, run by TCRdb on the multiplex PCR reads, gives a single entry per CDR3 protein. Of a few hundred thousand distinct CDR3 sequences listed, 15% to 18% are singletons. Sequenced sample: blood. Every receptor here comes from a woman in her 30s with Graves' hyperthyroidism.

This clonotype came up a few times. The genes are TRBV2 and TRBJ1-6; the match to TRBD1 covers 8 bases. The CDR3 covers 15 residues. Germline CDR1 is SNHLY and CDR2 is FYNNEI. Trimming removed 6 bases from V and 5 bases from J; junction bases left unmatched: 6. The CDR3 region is CASRATGVNNSPLHF. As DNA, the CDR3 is TGTGCCAGCAGGGCGACAGGGGTTAATAATTCACCCCTCCACTTT.

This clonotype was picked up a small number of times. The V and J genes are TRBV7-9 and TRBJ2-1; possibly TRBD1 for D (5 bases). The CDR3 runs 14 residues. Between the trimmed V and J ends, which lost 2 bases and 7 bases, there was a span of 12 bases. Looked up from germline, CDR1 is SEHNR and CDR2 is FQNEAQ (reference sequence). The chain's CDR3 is CASSLYQGLNEQFF. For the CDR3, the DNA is TGTGCCAGCAGCTTATACCAGGGTCTAAATGAGCAGTTCTTC.